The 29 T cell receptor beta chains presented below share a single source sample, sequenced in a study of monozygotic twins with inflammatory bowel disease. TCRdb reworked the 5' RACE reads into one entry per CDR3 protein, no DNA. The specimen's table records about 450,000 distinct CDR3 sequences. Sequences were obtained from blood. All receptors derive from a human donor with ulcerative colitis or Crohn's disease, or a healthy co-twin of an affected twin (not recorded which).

The CDR3 here is CASSFLGAHEQYF. The chain combines TRBV27 with TRBJ2-7; the D call from TCRdb, TRBD1, cannot be confirmed without DNA. CDR1 is MNHEY, CDR2 SMNVEV, per germline (reference sequence). The length of the CDR3 is 13 residues.

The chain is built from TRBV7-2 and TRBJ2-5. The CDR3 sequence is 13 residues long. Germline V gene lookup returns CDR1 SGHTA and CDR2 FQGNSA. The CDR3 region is CASSIGPKETQYF.

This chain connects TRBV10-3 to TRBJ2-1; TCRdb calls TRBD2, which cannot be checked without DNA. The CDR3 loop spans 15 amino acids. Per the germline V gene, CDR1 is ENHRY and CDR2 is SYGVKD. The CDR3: CAISDLVGLAGEEFF.

The CDR3 spells CASGLREDTQYF. This sequence joins TRBV5-1 and TRBJ2-3; TCRdb selects TRBD2, and the lack of DNA leaves this call unchecked. Germline V lookup: CDR1 SGHRS, CDR2 YFSETQ. This CDR3 contains 12 residues. The variable domain in full, with the rest retrieved from reference TRBV5-1 and TRBJ2-3, is KAGVTQTPRYLIKTRGQQVTLSCSPISGHRSVSWYQQTPGQGLQFLFEYFSETQRNKGNFPGRFSGRQFSNSRSEMNVSTLELGDSALYLCASGLREDTQYFGPGTRLTVL.

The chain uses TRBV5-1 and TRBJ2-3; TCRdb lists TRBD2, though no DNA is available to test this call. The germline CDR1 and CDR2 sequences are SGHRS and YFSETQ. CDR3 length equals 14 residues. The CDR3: CASSLTSGDLTQYF. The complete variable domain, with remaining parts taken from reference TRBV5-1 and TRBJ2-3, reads KAGVTQTPRYLIKTRGQQVTLSCSPISGHRSVSWYQQTPGQGLQFLFEYFSETQRNKGNFPGRFSGRQFSNSRSEMNVSTLELGDSALYLCASSLTSGDLTQYFGPGTRLTVL.

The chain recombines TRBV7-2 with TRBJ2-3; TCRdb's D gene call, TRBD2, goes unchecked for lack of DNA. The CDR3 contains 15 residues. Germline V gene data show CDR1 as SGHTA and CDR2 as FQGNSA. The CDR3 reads CASRQQRVGTDTQYF. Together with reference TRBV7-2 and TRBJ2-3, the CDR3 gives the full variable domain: GAGVSQSPSNKVTEKGKDVELRCDPISGHTALYWYRQSLGQGLEFLIYFQGNSAPDKSGLPSDRFSAERTGGSVSTLTIQRTQQEDSAVYLCASRQQRVGTDTQYFGPGTRLTVL.

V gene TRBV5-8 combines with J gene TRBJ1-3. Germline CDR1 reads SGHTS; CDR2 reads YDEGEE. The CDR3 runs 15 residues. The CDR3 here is CASSLRQGSGNTIYF.

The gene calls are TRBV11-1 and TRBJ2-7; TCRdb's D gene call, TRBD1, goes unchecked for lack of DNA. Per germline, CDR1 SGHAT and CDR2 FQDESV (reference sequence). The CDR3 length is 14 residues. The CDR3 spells CASSSQGALYEQYF.

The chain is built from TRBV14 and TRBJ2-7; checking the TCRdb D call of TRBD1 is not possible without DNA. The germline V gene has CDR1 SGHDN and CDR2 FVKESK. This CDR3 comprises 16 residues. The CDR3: CASSQEVRGRTYEQYF.

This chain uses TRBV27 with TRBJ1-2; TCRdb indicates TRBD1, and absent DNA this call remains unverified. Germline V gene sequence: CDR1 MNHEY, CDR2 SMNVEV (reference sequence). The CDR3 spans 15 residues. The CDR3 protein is CASRLTVGGNYGYTF.

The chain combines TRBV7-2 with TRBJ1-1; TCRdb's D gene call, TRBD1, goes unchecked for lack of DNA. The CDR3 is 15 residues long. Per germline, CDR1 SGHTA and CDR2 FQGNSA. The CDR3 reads CASSDRPTVNTEAFF. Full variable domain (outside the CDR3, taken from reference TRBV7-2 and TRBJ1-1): GAGVSQSPSNKVTEKGKDVELRCDPISGHTALYWYRQSLGQGLEFLIYFQGNSAPDKSGLPSDRFSAERTGGSVSTLTIQRTQQEDSAVYLCASSDRPTVNTEAFFGQGTRLTVV.

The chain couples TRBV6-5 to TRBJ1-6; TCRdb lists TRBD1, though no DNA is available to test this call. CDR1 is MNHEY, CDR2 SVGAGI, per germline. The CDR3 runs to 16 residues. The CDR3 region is CASSYGQGVTSSPLHF.

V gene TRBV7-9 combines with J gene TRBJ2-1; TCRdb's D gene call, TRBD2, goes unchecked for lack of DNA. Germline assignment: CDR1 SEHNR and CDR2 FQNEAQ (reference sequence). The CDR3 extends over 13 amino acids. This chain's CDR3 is CASSSGGEDEQFF.

The CDR3 spells CARSIPGLEYYEQYF. The V gene is TRBV5-1, the J gene TRBJ2-7; TCRdb names TRBD2, which stays unverified in the absence of DNA. CDR3 length equals 15 residues. The germline CDR1 and CDR2 sequences are SGHRS and YFSETQ.

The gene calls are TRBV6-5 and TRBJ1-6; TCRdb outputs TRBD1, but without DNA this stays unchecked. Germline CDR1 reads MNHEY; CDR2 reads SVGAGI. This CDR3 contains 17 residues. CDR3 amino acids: CASSYSFTELGASTLHF.

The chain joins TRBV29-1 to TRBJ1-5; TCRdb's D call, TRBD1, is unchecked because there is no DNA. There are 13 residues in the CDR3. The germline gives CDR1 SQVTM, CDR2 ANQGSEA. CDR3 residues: CSASREPNQPQHF.

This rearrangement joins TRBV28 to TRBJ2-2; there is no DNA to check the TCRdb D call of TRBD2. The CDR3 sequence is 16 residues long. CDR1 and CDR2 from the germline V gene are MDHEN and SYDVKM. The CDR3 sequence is CASRSRTSGVRGELFF.

This CDR3 is CASSSTGFGGYTF. V gene TRBV13 combines with J gene TRBJ1-2; TCRdb returns TRBD1, unconfirmable since there is no DNA. The CDR3 consists of 13 residues. Germline assignment: CDR1 PRHDT and CDR2 FYEKMQ (reference sequence).

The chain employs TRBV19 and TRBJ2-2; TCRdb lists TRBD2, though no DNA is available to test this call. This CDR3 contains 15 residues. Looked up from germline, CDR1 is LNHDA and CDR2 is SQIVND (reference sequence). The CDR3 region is CASSTGRASTGELFF.

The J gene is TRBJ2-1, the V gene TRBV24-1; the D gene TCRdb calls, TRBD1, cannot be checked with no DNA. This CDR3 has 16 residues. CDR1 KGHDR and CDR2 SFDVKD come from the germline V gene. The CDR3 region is CATSPPRTGGPQEQFF.

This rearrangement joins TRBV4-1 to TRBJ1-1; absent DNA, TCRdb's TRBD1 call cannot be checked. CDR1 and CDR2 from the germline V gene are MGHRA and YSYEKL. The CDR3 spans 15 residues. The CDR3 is CASSQDGRGNTEAFF.

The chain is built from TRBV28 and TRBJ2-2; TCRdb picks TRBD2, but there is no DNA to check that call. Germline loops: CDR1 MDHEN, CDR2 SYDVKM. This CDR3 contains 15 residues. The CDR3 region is CASIPGRAATGELFF.

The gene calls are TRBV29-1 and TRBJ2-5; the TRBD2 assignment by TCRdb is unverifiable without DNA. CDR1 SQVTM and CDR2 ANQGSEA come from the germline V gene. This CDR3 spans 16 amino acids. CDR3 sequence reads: CSVRTSGGSLQETQYF.

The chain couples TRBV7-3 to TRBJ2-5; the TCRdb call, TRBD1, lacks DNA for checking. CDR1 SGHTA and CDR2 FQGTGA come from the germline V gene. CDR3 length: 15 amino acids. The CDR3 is CASSLSGGSGGTQYF.

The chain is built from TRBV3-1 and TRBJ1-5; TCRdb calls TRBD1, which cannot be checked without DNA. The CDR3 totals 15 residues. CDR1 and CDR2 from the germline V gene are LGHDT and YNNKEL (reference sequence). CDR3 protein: CASSQGRGSNQPQHF.

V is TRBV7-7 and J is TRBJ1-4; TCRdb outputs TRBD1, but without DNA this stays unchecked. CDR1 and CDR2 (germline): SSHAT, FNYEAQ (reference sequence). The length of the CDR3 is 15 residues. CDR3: CASSRQGGPNEKLFF.

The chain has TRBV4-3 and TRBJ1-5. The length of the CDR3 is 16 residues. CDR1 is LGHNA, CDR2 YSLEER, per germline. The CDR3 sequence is CASSQLLGGAGEPQHF.

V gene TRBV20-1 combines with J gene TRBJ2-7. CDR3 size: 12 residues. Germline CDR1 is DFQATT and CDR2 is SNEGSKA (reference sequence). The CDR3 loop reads CSASGDSHEQYF.

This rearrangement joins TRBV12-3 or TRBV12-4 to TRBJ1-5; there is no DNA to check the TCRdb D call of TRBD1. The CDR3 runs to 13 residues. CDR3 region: CASSFAEGQPQHF.